These 31 T cell receptor beta chains share one sample of origin, sequenced in a study of OX40 agonist ivuxolimab in advanced cancers. Measured with immunoSEQ multiplex PCR; TCRdb has only the in-frame clones, and not every one. The sample yields under 60,000 clones, 70% to 85% seen once. The specimen comprised CD4+ or CD8+ T cells sorted from blood, sampled in a trial of the OX40 agonist ivuxolimab. Receptors originate from an adult with an advanced solid tumor such as melanoma, head and neck, liver or kidney cancer.

The chain is built from TRBV5-4 and TRBJ2-3, with D perhaps TRBD2 (7 bases). The germline V and J ends were trimmed by 0 bases and 7 bases, with 18 bases remaining between them. CDR1 is SGHNT and CDR2 is YYREEE in the germline V gene (reference sequence). This CDR3 has 16 amino acids. Written as DNA, the CDR3 is TGTGCCAGCAGCTTGGATCAGAGGGGGGGTAAAAATACGCAGTATTTT. Amino acid sequence: CASSLDQRGGKNTQYF.

The CDR3 nucleotides read TGTGCCAGCAGCTCAGGACAGTTAGATTCACCCCTCCACTTT. Translated, it gives CASSSGQLDSPLHF. This chain uses TRBV7-2 with TRBJ1-6, with D maybe TRBD1 (6 bases). Germline values: CDR1 SGHTA, CDR2 FQGNSA. V lost 4 bases and J lost 8, with 12 bases in between. This CDR3 is 14 amino acids long.

The sample holds a few counts of this clone. The genes are TRBV9 and TRBJ1-6, with 7 bases aligning to TRBD1. After removal of 3 bases from V and 10 bases from J, the junction contained 10 bases not matched to a gene. Germline V gives CDR1 SGDLS, CDR2 YYNGEE. The CDR3 is made up of 15 amino acids. CDR3: CASSARQGSSSPLHF. In DNA form, the CDR3 reads TGTGCCAGCAGCGCGAGACAGGGTTCCAGCTCACCCCTCCACTTT.

This chain links TRBV2 with TRBJ2-1, with 7 bases that match TRBD2. The CDR3 contains 12 residues. The V gene's germline CDR1 is SNHLY and CDR2 FYNNEI. With 6 bases clipped from V and 7 bases from J, the junction kept 3 bases outside the gene matches. For the CDR3, the DNA is TGTGCCAGCAGACTAGCGCAGAATGAGCAGTTCTTC. Its translation is CASRLAQNEQFF.

The count of this clone is one. The rearrangement joins TRBV7-2 to TRBJ1-1; D not certain. The germline V and J ends were trimmed by 1 base and 0 bases, with 6 bases remaining between them. The CDR3 runs to 14 residues. The germline gives CDR1 SGHTA, CDR2 FQGNSA. The CDR3 spells CASSLEQLNTEAFF. As DNA, the CDR3 is TGTGCCAGCAGCTTAGAACAGCTGAACACTGAAGCTTTCTTT.

The rearrangement joins TRBV28 to TRBJ2-7; either TRBD1 or TRBD2 may fit D (5 bases each). The CDR3 length is 16 residues. V was trimmed by 8 bases and J by 3 bases, leaving 23 bases between them. Germline V lookup: CDR1 MDHEN, CDR2 SYDVKM. The DNA of the CDR3 is TGTGCCAGCGACGGGACCTTAACCCACTCTCTCTACGAGCAGTACTTC. Translating gives CASDGTLTHSLYEQYF.

This clone has more than one count but fewer than ten. The chain joins TRBV14 to TRBJ2-7, with 9 positions matching TRBD1. J lost 0 bases, V lost 3 bases, and 18 bases had no gene match. The CDR3 loop spans 20 amino acids. The germline CDR1 and CDR2 sequences are SGHDN and FVKESK. Here the CDR3 DNA reads TGTGCCAGCAGCCAGGGTTTGGACAGGGGACTCCCTCTTCTCTCCTACGAGCAGTACTTC. As protein: CASSQGLDRGLPLLSYEQYF. Based on the CDR3 plus reference TRBV14 and TRBJ2-7, the full variable domain is EAGVTQFPSHSVIEKGQTVTLRCDPISGHDNLYWYRRVMGKEIKFLLHFVKESKQDESGMPNNRFLAERTGGTYSTLKVQPAELEDSGVYFCASSQGLDRGLPLLSYEQYFGPGTRLTVT.

This chain joins TRBV27 and TRBJ2-2; 7 bases are shared with TRBD2. Per germline, CDR1 MNHEY and CDR2 SMNVEV (reference sequence). Unmatched junction bases numbered 4, after V lost 6 bases and J lost 3 bases. CDR3 length equals 14 residues. The CDR3, as DNA: TGTGCCAGCAGATGGACTAGTTACACCGGGGAGCTGTTTTTT. Translation: CASRWTSYTGELFF.

J is TRBJ2-5 and V is TRBV2; tentative D call: TRBD1 (5 bases). Trimming took off 7 bases at V and 1 base at J, with 10 bases between the two ends. This CDR3 contains 13 residues. Germline V lookup: CDR1 SNHLY, CDR2 FYNNEI. CDR3 in DNA: TGTGCCAGCACCCGACAGATCCAAGAGACCCAGTACTTC. This translates into CASTRQIQETQYF.

The rearrangement uses TRBV14 and TRBJ2-5; 7 nucleotides line up with TRBD2. The J call is in doubt because the DNA end fits TRBJ2-7 better. The CDR3 extends over 13 amino acids. Per the germline V gene, CDR1 is SGHDN and CDR2 is FVKESK. CDR3 bases: TGTGCCAGCAGCCGGGACTACCTCTACGAGCAGTACTTC. It translates to CASSRDYLYEQYF.

In this sample, this clone turned up once. At one boundary the junction diverges from the germline segment, which might be a read error. The genes are TRBV7-3 and TRBJ1-2; D is perhaps TRBD1 (5 bases). The CDR3 runs to 12 residues. Germline V CDR1 and CDR2: SGHTA, FQGTGA. The CDR3 reads CASSSHQGTYFF. CDR3 coding DNA: TGTGCCAGCAGCTCGCATCAAGGGACCTATTTTTTC.

The count of this clone is one. The CDR3 DNA is TGTGCCAGCACCCTAACCGGGGGCACTGAAGCTTTCTTT. It translates to CASTLTGGTEAFF. The chain employs TRBV6-1 and TRBJ1-1; D might be TRBD1 (5 bases). The CDR3 covers 13 residues. The V end lost 7 bases, the J end lost 4 bases, and 13 bases lay between the germline ends. Germline V gives CDR1 MNHNS, CDR2 SASEGT.

The chain carries TRBV10-1 and TRBJ2-6; 9 bases are shared with TRBD1. The CDR3 totals 20 residues. Trimming at V came to 9 bases and at J to 0 bases, leaving 18 bases not matched to a gene. Germline assignment: CDR1 WNHNN and CDR2 SYGVQD (reference sequence). DNA of the CDR3: TGCGCCAGTGCTTCCGGGACAGGGACTCTAGGTATCTCTGGGGCCAACGTCCTGACTTTC. Translation gives CASASGTGTLGISGANVLTF.

J is TRBJ2-3 and V is TRBV2, with TRBD2 matching 11 bases. This CDR3 is built from 15 residues. Germline assignment: CDR1 SNHLY and CDR2 FYNNEI. V was clipped by 2 bases and J by 14 bases; unmatched bases: 12. CDR3 region: CASSENSGGARWMYF. CDR3 sequence (DNA): TGTGCCAGCAGTGAAAATAGCGGGGGGGCCCGGTGGATGTATTTT. Based on the CDR3 plus reference TRBV2 and TRBJ2-3, the full variable domain is EPEVTQTPSHQVTQMGQEVILRCVPISNHLYFYWYRQILGQKVEFLVSFYNNEISEKSEIFDDQFSVERPDGSNFTLKIRSTKLEDSAMYFCASSENSGGARWMYFGPGTRLTVL.

V and J are TRBV7-9 and TRBJ2-4; maybe TRBD2 (7 bases). Trimming stripped 0 bases from V and 7 bases from J, with 10 bases between. Germline V gene lookup returns CDR1 SEHNR and CDR2 FQNEAQ (reference sequence). This CDR3 comprises 14 residues. In DNA form, the CDR3 reads TGTGCCAGCAGCTTAGCGGGGGGGCGCAACATTCAGTACTTC. Translating gives CASSLAGGRNIQYF. Full variable domain (missing parts from reference TRBV7-9 and TRBJ2-4): DTGVSQNPRHKITKRGQNVTFRCDPISEHNRLYWYRQTLGQGPEFLTYFQNEAQLEKSRLLSDRFSAERPKGSFSTLEIQRTEQGDSAMYLCASSLAGGRNIQYFGAGTRLSVL.

The rearrangement links TRBV6-5 to TRBJ1-2, with 10 bases matching TRBD1. With V trimmed by 2 bases and J by 7 bases, 4 bases remained unmatched. Germline lookup yields CDR1 MNHEY and CDR2 SVGAGI. CDR3 size: 14 residues. As DNA, the CDR3 is TGTGCCAGCAGTTACGGGGGGACAGGGGTTGGCTACACCTTC. Amino acids: CASSYGGTGVGYTF.

The chain has TRBV7-2 and TRBJ1-1, with D uncertain. This CDR3 contains 14 residues. Trimming removed 3 bases from V and 1 base from J, with 9 bases in between. Germline assignment: CDR1 SGHTA and CDR2 FQGNSA. The CDR3 sequence: CASSFGYGNTEAFF. The CDR3 DNA reads TGTGCCAGCAGCTTCGGGTATGGGAACACTGAAGCTTTCTTT.

This chain joins TRBV4-3 and TRBJ2-7, with 9 bases identical to TRBD2. Germline CDR1 is LGHNA and CDR2 is YSLEER. V lost 1 base and J lost 2; bases outside the gene matches: 3. This CDR3 is 15 amino acids long. CDR3 sequence: CASSQVLAGTYEQYF. The DNA for the CDR3 is TGCGCCAGCAGCCAAGTGCTAGCGGGGACCTACGAGCAGTACTTC.

J is TRBJ1-6 and V is TRBV19, with D tentatively TRBD1 (5 bases). The CDR3 is made up of 15 amino acids. Germline CDR1 is LNHDA and CDR2 is SQIVND (reference sequence). V was cut by 5 bases and J by 2 bases, with 10 bases left in between. The CDR3 protein is CASSGGVTYNSPLHF. The DNA for the CDR3 is TGTGCCAGTAGTGGAGGGGTTACCTATAATTCACCCCTCCACTTT.

This clone was seen just once. The chain links TRBV7-9 to TRBJ2-1; TRBD1 might be the D (6 bases). The CDR3 extends over 14 amino acids. The V gene lost 3 bases and the J gene lost 9 bases, with 15 bases spanning the gap. Looked up from germline, CDR1 is SEHNR and CDR2 is FQNEAQ (reference sequence). CDR3 bases: TGTGCCAGCAGCTTGAGCAGGGGTTTCGTTGAGCAGTTCTTC. This gives the protein CASSLSRGFVEQFF.

The V gene is TRBV11-2, the J gene TRBJ2-7; 7 nucleotides agree with TRBD1. The CDR3 loop spans 13 amino acids. V lost 5 bases and J lost 3; bases outside the gene matches: 4. The germline gives CDR1 SGHAT, CDR2 FQNNGV. CDR3 region: CASSGRQGYEQYF. The CDR3 bases are TGTGCCAGCAGCGGAAGACAGGGCTACGAGCAGTACTTC.

The rearrangement uses TRBV6-6 and TRBJ1-5; 7 nucleotides align to TRBD1. Germline V lookup: CDR1 MNHNY, CDR2 SVGAGI (reference sequence). With 2 bases clipped from V and 4 bases from J, the junction kept 5 bases outside the gene matches. This CDR3 spans 15 amino acids. As DNA, the CDR3 is TGTGCCAGCAGTTACGCACAGGGGCGGAATCAGCCCCAGCATTTT. Residues: CASSYAQGRNQPQHF.

This clone was counted only a few times. The rearrangement uses TRBV5-1 and TRBJ1-2; 10 bases align to TRBD1. The germline gives CDR1 SGHRS, CDR2 YFSETQ. J lost 8 bases, V lost 4 bases, and 8 bases had no gene match. The CDR3 runs to 14 residues. Written as DNA, the CDR3 is TGCGCCAGCAGCGCGGGACAGGGGCGAGAAGGCTACACCTTC. Translated: CASSAGQGREGYTF.

This chain connects TRBV5-1 to TRBJ2-5; D is ambiguous. Germline CDR1 and CDR2: SGHRS and YFSETQ. Trimming removed 4 bases from V and 3 bases from J, with 10 bases in between. The CDR3 consists of 13 residues. The CDR3 DNA sequence: TGCGCCAGCAGCATGGGCGGTGAAGAGACCCAGTACTTC. It translates to CASSMGGEETQYF. Full variable domain (rest looked up from reference TRBV5-1 and TRBJ2-5): KAGVTQTPRYLIKTRGQQVTLSCSPISGHRSVSWYQQTPGQGLQFLFEYFSETQRNKGNFPGRFSGRQFSNSRSEMNVSTLELGDSALYLCASSMGGEETQYFGPGTRLLVL.

The chain couples TRBV7-2 to TRBJ1-5; a weak D match, TRBD1 (5 bases). In germline, CDR1 is SGHTA, CDR2 FQGNSA. Between the trimmed V and J ends, which lost 1 base and 5 bases, there was a span of 15 bases. This CDR3 has 16 residues. The CDR3 sequence: CASSLGLGRVDQPQHF. For the CDR3, the DNA is TGTGCCAGCAGCTTAGGTCTGGGCAGGGTTGATCAGCCCCAGCATTTT.

The DNA for the CDR3 is TGTGCCAGCAGCTACTATAGCAATCAGCCCCAGCATTTT. This translates into CASSYYSNQPQHF. This sequence joins TRBV7-2 and TRBJ1-5, with D uncertain. This CDR3 spans 13 amino acids. Per the germline V gene, CDR1 is SGHTA and CDR2 is FQGNSA. V was trimmed by 4 bases and J by 0 bases, leaving 4 bases between them.

The V and J genes are TRBV7-6 and TRBJ2-2; D is ambiguous. The V gene's germline CDR1 is SGHVS and CDR2 FNYEAQ. This CDR3 contains 14 residues. V was pared by 5 bases and J by 0 bases, with 7 bases between. DNA for the CDR3: TGTGCCAGCAGCGAACAGACGAACACCGGGGAGCTGTTTTTT. Encoded protein: CASSEQTNTGELFF.

The V call is TRBV4-2, the J call TRBJ2-1; TRBD1 agrees at 9 bases. Trimming took 4 bases from V and 9 from J; bases not matched to a gene: 13. The CDR3 runs to 16 residues. The V gene's germline CDR1 is LGHNA and CDR2 YNFKEQ. CDR3 sequence (DNA): TGTGCCAGCAGCCCCCCGACAGGGGGTGAATCAGGTGAGCAGTTCTTC. Translated: CASSPPTGGESGEQFF.

The rearrangement uses TRBV6-5 and TRBJ2-5; TRBD2 matches 10 bases. The CDR3 contains 13 residues. Trimming removed 5 bases from V and 7 bases from J; junction bases left unmatched: 4. CDR1 and CDR2 (germline): MNHEY, SVGAGI. Here the CDR3 reads CASSLRLAGTQYF. For the CDR3, the DNA is TGTGCCAGCAGTCTTCGACTAGCGGGGACCCAGTACTTC.

V is TRBV6-5 and J is TRBJ2-3, with D possibly matching TRBD2 (6 bases). The CDR3 has 16 residues. Germline V gene lookup returns CDR1 MNHEY and CDR2 SVGAGI. The ends were cut back, 4 bases at V and 6 bases at J, with 20 bases in the middle. The CDR3, as DNA: TGTGCCAGCAGTTCACGACTAGTGGGGCGTCGTGATACGCAGTATTTT. Protein: CASSSRLVGRRDTQYF.

The V and J genes are TRBV7-2 and TRBJ2-7, with D hard to call. CDR3 size: 15 residues. In germline, CDR1 is SGHTA, CDR2 FQGNSA. Between the trimmed V and J ends, which lost 2 bases and 2 bases, there was a span of 13 bases. The CDR3 loop is CASSLNGNGAYEQYF. DNA of the CDR3: TGTGCCAGCAGCTTAAATGGCAACGGTGCCTACGAGCAGTACTTC.